Below, 7 T cell receptor beta chains from the same sample are listed, as sequenced in a study of CD8+CD57+ T cells in acquired aplastic anemia listed by TCRdb under 2018. TCRdb shows the sequencer as Illumina HiSeq 2000. Genomic DNA was used as template for profiling of TCR beta VDJ combinations and CDR3 sequences. TCRdb's own reprocessing of the public reads used fastp at Q25 and MiXCR and kept productive beta chains. Rows are combined by CDR3 protein, so each entry shows the most common genes and DNA. The sample records more than 150,000 distinct CDR3 sequences, about 47% of which are singletons. The ten largest clones capture approximately 2.9% of the sample. Sequencing used sorted CD4+, CD8+, or CD8+CD57+ T cells (not recorded which) from PBMCs. The receptors stem from a human donor in good health.

This clonotype was picked up many times. The rearrangement joins TRBV24-1 to TRBJ2-5; 7 nucleotides match TRBD1. CDR1 and CDR2 from the germline V gene are KGHDR and SFDVKD. The CDR3 totals 14 residues. V shed 7 bases and J 5 bases; nucleotides not matched to a gene: 9. This CDR3 reads CATRTRQGRETQYF. Here the CDR3 DNA reads TGTGCCACCAGAACAAGACAGGGCCGGGAGACCCAGTACTTC.

This clonotype was picked up many times. This chain uses TRBV29-1 with TRBJ2-2; D unresolved. CDR3 length equals 13 residues. Germline V gene sequence: CDR1 SQVTM, CDR2 ANQGSEA. Trimming took off 3 bases at V and 2 bases at J, with 7 bases between the two ends. The CDR3 spells CSVDRLNTGELFF. In DNA form, the CDR3 reads TGCAGCGTTGATAGGCTAAACACCGGGGAGCTGTTTTTT.

This clonotype appeared many times. The rearrangement uses TRBV20-1 and TRBJ2-5; TRBD2 agrees at 8 bases. With 2 bases clipped from V and 1 base from J, the junction kept 3 bases outside the gene matches. The CDR3 has 14 residues. Per germline, CDR1 DFQATT and CDR2 SNEGSKA (reference sequence). Here the CDR3 DNA reads TGCAGTGCTAGAATAGCGGGGACCCAAGAGACCCAGTACTTC. Amino acids: CSARIAGTQETQYF.

Details on this clonotype: This clone may be a read error of a much larger clone one base away. CDR3 amino acids: CASSSLEGGAYEQDF. As DNA, the CDR3 is TGTGCCAGCAGTTCGTTGGAGGGAGGAGCGTACGAGCAGGACTTC. V usage is TRBV6-5 and J usage is TRBJ2-7; D is possibly TRBD2 (6 bases). The CDR3 has 15 residues. CDR1 is MNHEY and CDR2 is SVGAGI in the germline V gene.

This clonotype has just a few counts. The rearrangement uses TRBV19 and TRBJ1-2, with D perhaps matching TRBD1 (6 bases). CDR1 and CDR2 from the germline V gene are LNHDA and SQIVND (reference sequence). Trimming removed 7 bases from V and 6 bases from J, with 15 bases in between. The CDR3 length is 13 residues. CDR3 residues: CASMGGRVDGYTF. CDR3 sequence (DNA): TGTGCCAGTATGGGGGGCAGAGTGGATGGCTACACCTTC. Drawing the rest from reference TRBV19 and TRBJ1-2, the complete variable domain is DGGITQSPKYLFRKEGQNVTLSCEQNLNHDAMYWYRQDPGQGLRLIYYSQIVNDFQKGDIAEGYSVSREKKESFPLTVTSAQKNPTAFYLCASMGGRVDGYTFGSGTRLTVV.

This clonotype has at least ten counts. This chain joins TRBV3-1 and TRBJ1-2, with D possibly TRBD1 on 5 matching bases. The CDR3 has 13 residues. Germline CDR1 and CDR2: LGHDT and YNNKEL (reference sequence). The ends were cut back, 3 bases at V and 4 bases at J, with 9 bases in the middle. CDR3 amino acids: CASSQGRIYGYTF. The CDR3 DNA reads as TGTGCCAGCAGCCAGGGACGGATCTATGGCTACACCTTC.

The genes are TRBV30 and TRBJ1-2; weak D call: TRBD1 (6 bases). V was trimmed by 5 bases and J by 7 bases, leaving 23 bases between them. Germline V gene data show CDR1 as GTSNPN and CDR2 as SVGIG (reference sequence). The CDR3 spans 15 residues. CDR3 sequence: CAWALGGGGAGGYTF. The CDR3 DNA sequence: TGTGCCTGGGCCCTCGGCGGAGGGGGGGCCGGTGGCTACACCTTC.